This passage covers 25 T cell receptor beta chains from one sample sequenced in a study of radiotherapy plus CTLA-4 blockade in lung cancer. Some clones are missing from TCRdb's copy, which holds only in-frame ones; the method was immunoSEQ multiplex PCR. The repertoire consists of over 80,000 clones, with about four fifths occurring once and the leading ten covering roughly 0.84%. The source material was peripheral blood, sampled from a patient treated with radiotherapy plus ipilimumab. The source is a human donor with non-small cell lung cancer who had stable disease on radiotherapy plus ipilimumab.

This rearrangement joins TRBV5-1 to TRBJ2-5; no reliable D call. Between the trimmed V and J ends, which lost 1 base and 2 bases, there was a span of 6 bases. Germline-derived CDR1 and CDR2 are SGHRS and YFSETQ. The CDR3 has 13 residues. The CDR3 coding sequence is TGCGCCAGCAGCTTGATACCTCAAGAGACCCAGTACTTC. Translating gives CASSLIPQETQYF.

The V gene is TRBV5-1, the J gene TRBJ2-7; possible D gene TRBD2, 6 bases. Germline V gene data show CDR1 as SGHRS and CDR2 as YFSETQ. V lost 0 bases, J lost 3 bases, and 10 bases lay in between. This CDR3 comprises 14 residues. This chain's CDR3 is CASSLGGRNYEQYF. The DNA of the CDR3 is TGCGCCAGCAGCTTGGGGGGGAGGAACTACGAGCAGTACTTC.

The chain has TRBV10-3 and TRBJ1-2; 11 bases are shared with TRBD1. Germline CDR1 is ENHRY and CDR2 is SYGVKD. J gave up 3 bases and V 6 bases, and 6 bases lay outside the gene matches. CDR3 size: 15 residues. The DNA of the CDR3 is TGTGCCATCAGCCCGGGACAGGGGGTTTACTATGGCTACACCTTC. Translating gives CAISPGQGVYYGYTF.

The chain couples TRBV6-1 to TRBJ2-3; weak D call: TRBD2 (5 bases). In germline, CDR1 is MNHNS, CDR2 SASEGT. With 2 bases removed from V and 5 bases from J, the gap between germline ends came to 5 bases. This CDR3 region has 12 residues. CDR3 sequence reads: CASSERGDTQYF. For the CDR3, the DNA is TGTGCCAGCAGTGAACGGGGAGATACGCAGTATTTT.

This clone was seen a few times. This chain joins TRBV5-5 and TRBJ2-3, with D tentatively TRBD1 (7 bases). Deletions cut 5 bases from V and 8 bases from J, with 18 bases between. The V gene's germline CDR1 is SGHKS and CDR2 YYEKEE (reference sequence). The length of the CDR3 is 14 residues. For the CDR3, the DNA is TGTGCCAGCAGGGAGGGGACAGTAGGCGGTACGCAGTATTTT. Amino acid sequence: CASREGTVGGTQYF.

The chain uses TRBV4-1 and TRBJ1-5, with a weak D call TRBD1 (5 bases). CDR3 length: 15 residues. Germline CDR1 reads MGHRA; CDR2 reads YSYEKL. V was clipped by 2 bases and J by 2 bases, with 10 bases between them. This CDR3 reads CASSQQGQGNQPQHF. Here the CDR3 DNA reads TGCGCCAGCAGCCAACAGGGTCAGGGCAATCAGCCCCAGCATTTT.

CDR3 DNA sequence: TGTGCCAGCAGTTACAGGGGGTATTCACCCCTCCACTTT. Its protein is CASSYRGYSPLHF. V and J are TRBV6-5 and TRBJ1-6, with D possibly matching TRBD1 (6 bases). Germline CDR1 reads MNHEY; CDR2 reads SVGAGI. This CDR3 contains 13 residues. Trimming pared 2 bases from V and 8 bases from J, leaving 7 bases between.

In this sample, this clone turned up a few times. V gene TRBV2 combines with J gene TRBJ1-5; 9 nucleotides match TRBD1. V was pared by 6 bases and J by 4 bases, with 10 bases of the junction left unmatched. There are 16 residues in the CDR3. In germline, CDR1 is SNHLY, CDR2 FYNNEI. CDR3 DNA sequence: TGTGCCAGCAGACCCCACAGGGGGCAAGGAAATCAGCCCCAGCATTTT. Protein sequence: CASRPHRGQGNQPQHF.

The chain uses TRBV11-2 and TRBJ2-7; 11 bases match TRBD2. CDR1 is SGHAT and CDR2 is FQNNGV in the germline V gene. V shed 5 bases, J shed 1 base, and the junction held 10 bases outside the gene matches. The CDR3 length is 17 residues. The CDR3 nucleotides read TGTGCCAGCAGCGTCACCGGGACTAGCGGCCTTTCCTACGAGCAGTACTTC. Its protein product is CASSVTGTSGLSYEQYF.

The CDR3 nucleotides read TGTGCCAGTAGTCGGGGGGCGGGGAAAGAGACCCAGTACTTC. As protein: CASSRGAGKETQYF. The chain links TRBV19 to TRBJ2-5; D might be TRBD2 (7 bases). Per germline, CDR1 LNHDA and CDR2 SQIVND (reference sequence). V lost 5 bases, J lost 3 bases, and 13 bases lay in between. CDR3 size: 14 residues.

This clone occurred once. The V gene is TRBV29-1, the J gene TRBJ2-5; the D is unclear. The CDR3 loop spans 11 amino acids. Germline loops: CDR1 SQVTM, CDR2 ANQGSEA. The V end lost 4 bases, the J end lost 5 bases, and 8 bases lay between the germline ends. CDR3 in amino acids: CSVVFGETQYF. For the CDR3, the DNA is TGCAGCGTTGTTTTCGGGGAGACCCAGTACTTC.

The rearrangement joins TRBV7-3 to TRBJ2-5; D call uncertain. Trimming pared 1 base from V and 4 bases from J, leaving 7 bases between. Per germline, CDR1 SGHTA and CDR2 FQGTGA. The CDR3 runs 13 residues. CDR3 amino acids: CASSLRFGETQYF. CDR3 DNA sequence: TGTGCCAGCAGCTTAAGGTTCGGAGAGACCCAGTACTTC.

The chain combines TRBV29-1 with TRBJ1-1, with D possibly being TRBD1 (5 bases). Trimming stripped 7 bases from V and 0 bases from J, with 15 bases between. Germline V CDR1 and CDR2: SQVTM, ANQGSEA. This CDR3 region has 14 residues. The CDR3 protein is CSGLKGQLNTEAFF. The CDR3 DNA sequence: TGCAGCGGATTAAAGGGGCAATTGAACACTGAAGCTTTCTTT.

The chain recombines TRBV5-1 with TRBJ2-3, with D possibly TRBD2 on 6 matching bases. The V end was cut by 6 bases, the J end by 0 bases, with 14 bases between. This CDR3 comprises 15 residues. Germline CDR1 reads SGHRS; CDR2 reads YFSETQ. DNA of the CDR3: TGCGCCAGCAAGTTCGGGAGTTTCAGCACAGATACGCAGTATTTT. Protein product: CASKFGSFSTDTQYF.

The CDR3 DNA follows: TGTGCCAGCAGCGTACAGGGGGGGAACACAGATACGCAGTATTTT. Translated: CASSVQGGNTDTQYF. The chain recombines TRBV9 with TRBJ2-3, with D perhaps being TRBD1 or TRBD2 (7 bases each). CDR3 length: 15 residues. V was trimmed by 1 base and J by 2 bases, leaving 11 bases between them. Germline V lookup: CDR1 SGDLS, CDR2 YYNGEE.

J is TRBJ2-7 and V is TRBV19; TRBD2 might be the D (7 bases). CDR1 and CDR2 (germline): LNHDA, SQIVND (reference sequence). This CDR3 comprises 14 residues. The V end lost 5 bases, the J end lost 2 bases, and 13 bases lay between the germline ends. In DNA, the CDR3 is TGTGCCAGTAGTGACGGGGGGACACCCTACGAGCAGTACTTC. It yields the protein CASSDGGTPYEQYF.

The gene calls are TRBV5-1 and TRBJ2-5; the match to TRBD2 covers 10 bases. There are 18 residues in the CDR3. V shed 4 bases, J shed 3 bases, and the junction held 15 bases outside the gene matches. Germline V gives CDR1 SGHRS, CDR2 YFSETQ. CDR3 coding DNA: TGCGCCAGCAGCCCGGCAGCTAGCGGGGGCATACAAAAAGAGACCCAGTACTTC. Encoded protein: CASSPAASGGIQKETQYF. The whole variable domain, filled in from reference TRBV5-1 and TRBJ2-5, reads KAGVTQTPRYLIKTRGQQVTLSCSPISGHRSVSWYQQTPGQGLQFLFEYFSETQRNKGNFPGRFSGRQFSNSRSEMNVSTLELGDSALYLCASSPAASGGIQKETQYFGPGTRLLVL.

A few counts support this clone. CDR3 loop: CASSPFLASYNEQFF. In DNA, the CDR3 is TGTGCCAGCAGCCCTTTTTTAGCGAGCTACAATGAGCAGTTCTTC. The chain couples TRBV14 to TRBJ2-1; a weak D match, TRBD2 (5 bases). Trimming stripped 4 bases from V and 3 bases from J, with 13 bases between. The CDR3 has 15 amino acids. CDR1 is SGHDN, CDR2 FVKESK, per germline.

This clone was seen only a few times. This sequence joins TRBV7-3 and TRBJ2-5; TRBD1 aligns across 7 bases. Trimming cost V 2 bases and J 1 base; bases outside gene matches: 4. This CDR3 spans 15 amino acids. CDR1 is SGHTA, CDR2 FQGTGA, per germline. CDR3 nucleotide sequence: TGTGCCAGCAGCTTAGGGCAGGGGGTCCAAGAGACCCAGTACTTC. Its translation: CASSLGQGVQETQYF.

The chain employs TRBV5-4 and TRBJ2-1, with 7 bases that match TRBD2. The CDR3 contains 14 residues. The V gene's germline CDR1 is SGHNT and CDR2 YYREEE (reference sequence). V gave up 4 bases and J gave up 4 bases; unmatched junction bases: 5. The CDR3, as DNA: TGTGCCAGCAGCCACGGACTAGAATACAATGAGCAGTTCTTC. It is translated as CASSHGLEYNEQFF.

The chain links TRBV13 to TRBJ1-1; D is perhaps TRBD1 (6 bases). Germline V gene lookup returns CDR1 PRHDT and CDR2 FYEKMQ (reference sequence). Trimming removed 3 bases at V and 10 bases at J, with 21 bases between. The CDR3 runs to 15 residues. The CDR3: CASSLRVTGRSRAFF. CDR3 DNA: TGTGCCAGCAGCTTGAGGGTTACAGGGAGATCGCGAGCTTTCTTT.

V usage is TRBV6-1 and J usage is TRBJ2-1; 7 nucleotides agree with TRBD1. This CDR3 comprises 13 residues. V lost 4 bases to trimming and J lost 5 bases; unmatched junction nucleotides: 2. Germline V gene sequence: CDR1 MNHNS, CDR2 SASEGT. The CDR3 loop reads CASSAQGHNEQFF. For the CDR3, the DNA is TGTGCCAGCAGTGCACAGGGGCACAATGAGCAGTTCTTC.

The V call is TRBV7-2, the J call TRBJ2-1, with a tentative D call TRBD1 (5 bases). The ends were cut back, 5 bases at V and 3 bases at J, with 14 bases in the middle. The CDR3 length is 15 residues. From germline, CDR1 is SGHTA and CDR2 FQGNSA. CDR3 in amino acids: CASSISTGVYNEQFF. The CDR3 coding sequence is TGTGCCAGCAGCATATCTACAGGAGTCTACAATGAGCAGTTCTTC.

This clone was found a few times. This chain uses TRBV6-1 with TRBJ1-2; 7 nucleotides align to TRBD1. With V trimmed by 9 bases and J by 8 bases, 9 bases remained unmatched. This CDR3 is 12 amino acids long. Looked up from germline, CDR1 is MNHNS and CDR2 is SASEGT. CDR3 DNA: TGTGCCAGTGCGACAGGGCAGCAGGGCTACACCTTC. This encodes CASATGQQGYTF.

This clone came up a few times. The DNA of the CDR3 is TGTGCCAGCGTAGGACTAGTGAGCTCCTACGAGCAGTACTTC. Translation gives CASVGLVSSYEQYF. The rearrangement links TRBV21-1 to TRBJ2-7; the DNA was not used to check the table's D call, TRBD2. TRBV21-1 is a known pseudogene. The CDR3 loop spans 14 amino acids.